This TCR beta chain is from a study of blood T cells in healthy people across ages. Study conclusions and caveats: Conclusively comparing naive with antigen-experienced cells was impossible with unsorted PBMCs. TCR beta diversity per million T cells fell roughly linearly with age. More naive CD4+ cells and higher diversity were found in long-lived than in aged donors.

About this clonotype: The target antigen is unknown.

A J-beta primer mix and a sample-barcoded 5' primer were used in a second PCR of about 7 to 12 cycles. Via MiXCR, TCRdb re-called the 5' RACE reads, giving one row per CDR3 protein. The repertoire consists of hundreds of thousands of distinct CDR3 sequences, with more than 50% occurring once and the leading ten covering about 26%. V gave up 5 bases and J gave up 1 base, with 10 bases separating them. The CDR3 sequence is 14 residues long. The TCR was taken from a man between 40 and 49 years old in good health. V gene TRBV12-3 or TRBV12-4 combines with J gene TRBJ2-3; no reliable D call. Sequencing input: blood. In DNA, the CDR3 is TGTGCCAGCAGTAATGGGCGCCGCACAGATACGCAGTATTTT. It yields the protein CASSNGRRTDTQYF.